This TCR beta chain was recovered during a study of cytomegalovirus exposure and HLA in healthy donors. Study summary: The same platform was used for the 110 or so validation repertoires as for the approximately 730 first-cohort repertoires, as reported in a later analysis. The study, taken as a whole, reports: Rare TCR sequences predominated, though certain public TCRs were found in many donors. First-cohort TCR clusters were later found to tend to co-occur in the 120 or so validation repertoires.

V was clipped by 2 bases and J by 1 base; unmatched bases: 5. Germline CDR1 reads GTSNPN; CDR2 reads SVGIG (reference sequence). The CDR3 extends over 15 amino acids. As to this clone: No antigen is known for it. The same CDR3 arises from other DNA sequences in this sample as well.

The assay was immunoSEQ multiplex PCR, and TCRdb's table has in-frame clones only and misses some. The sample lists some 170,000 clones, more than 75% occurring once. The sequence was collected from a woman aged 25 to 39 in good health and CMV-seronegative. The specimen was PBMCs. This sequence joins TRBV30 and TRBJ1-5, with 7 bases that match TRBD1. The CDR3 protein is CAWSRDSSSNQPQHF. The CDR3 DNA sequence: TGTGCCTGGAGTAGGGACAGCTCGAGCAATCAGCCCCAGCATTTT.